This T cell receptor beta chain was captured in a study of metastatic and nonmetastatic thyroid tumors. Study overall: Patients with malignant and benign thyroid disease provided blood and tumor or nodule tissue, whose repertoires were compared.

MiXCR reprocessed the PCR reads for TCRdb. The sample contains 85,000 to 100,000 clones, approximately 11% of which appear only once. This clone was seen repeatedly, ten times or more. Germline CDR1 is SGDLS and CDR2 is YYNGEE. The CDR3 length is 16 residues. V gave up 2 bases and J gave up 2 bases, with 15 bases separating them. All patients were untreated before thyroid surgery. This chain joins TRBV9 and TRBJ2-3; TRBD2 is a possible D gene (6 bases). The specimen was blood. The sequence was obtained from a female donor with papillary thyroid cancer or a benign thyroid nodule (not recorded which). Some clones in this sample may be carry-over from other donors' samples. The CDR3 region has the DNA TGTGCCAGCAGCGTTTTGGGTAGCGGAACCACAGATACGCAGTATTTT. It codes for CASSVLGSGTTDTQYF.